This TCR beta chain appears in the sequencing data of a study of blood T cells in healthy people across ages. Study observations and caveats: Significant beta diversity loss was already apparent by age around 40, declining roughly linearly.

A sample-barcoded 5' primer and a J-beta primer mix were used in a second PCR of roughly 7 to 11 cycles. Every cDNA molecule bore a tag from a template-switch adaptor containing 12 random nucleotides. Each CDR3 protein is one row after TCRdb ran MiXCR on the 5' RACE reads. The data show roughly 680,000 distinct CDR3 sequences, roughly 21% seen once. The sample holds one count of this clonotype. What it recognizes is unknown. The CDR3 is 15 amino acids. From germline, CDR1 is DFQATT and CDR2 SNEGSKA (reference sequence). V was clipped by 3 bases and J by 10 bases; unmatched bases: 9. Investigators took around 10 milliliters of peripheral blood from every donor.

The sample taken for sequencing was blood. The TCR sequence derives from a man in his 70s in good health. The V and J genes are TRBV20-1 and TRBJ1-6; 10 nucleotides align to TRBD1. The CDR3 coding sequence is TGCAGTGCTAGGAAACCGGGACAGGGGAAATCACCCCTCCACTTT. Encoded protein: CSARKPGQGKSPLHF.